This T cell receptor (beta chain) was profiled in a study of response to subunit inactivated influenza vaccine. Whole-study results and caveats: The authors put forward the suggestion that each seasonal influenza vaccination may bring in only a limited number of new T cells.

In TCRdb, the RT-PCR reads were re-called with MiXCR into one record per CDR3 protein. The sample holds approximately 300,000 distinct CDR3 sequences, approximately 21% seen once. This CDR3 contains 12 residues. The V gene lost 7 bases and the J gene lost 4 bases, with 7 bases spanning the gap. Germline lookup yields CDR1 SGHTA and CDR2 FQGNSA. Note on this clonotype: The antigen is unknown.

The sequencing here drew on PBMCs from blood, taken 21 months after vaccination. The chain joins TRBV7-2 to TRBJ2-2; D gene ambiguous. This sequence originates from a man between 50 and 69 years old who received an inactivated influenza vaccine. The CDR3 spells CASTQLTGELFF. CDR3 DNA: TGTGCCAGCACCCAACTCACCGGGGAGCTGTTTTTT.